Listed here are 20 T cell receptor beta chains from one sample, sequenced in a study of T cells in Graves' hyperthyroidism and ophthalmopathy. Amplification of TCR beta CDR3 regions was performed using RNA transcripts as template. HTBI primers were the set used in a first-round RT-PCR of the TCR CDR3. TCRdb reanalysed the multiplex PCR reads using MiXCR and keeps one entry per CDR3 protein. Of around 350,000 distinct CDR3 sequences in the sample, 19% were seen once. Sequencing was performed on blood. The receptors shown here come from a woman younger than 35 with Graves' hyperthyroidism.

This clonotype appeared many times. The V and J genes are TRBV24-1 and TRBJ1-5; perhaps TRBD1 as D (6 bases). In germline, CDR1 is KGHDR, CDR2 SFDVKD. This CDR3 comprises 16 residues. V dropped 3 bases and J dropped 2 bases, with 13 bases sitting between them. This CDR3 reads CATSDHREGGNQPQHF. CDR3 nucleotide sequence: TGTGCCACCAGTGATCACAGGGAAGGGGGCAATCAGCCCCAGCATTTT.

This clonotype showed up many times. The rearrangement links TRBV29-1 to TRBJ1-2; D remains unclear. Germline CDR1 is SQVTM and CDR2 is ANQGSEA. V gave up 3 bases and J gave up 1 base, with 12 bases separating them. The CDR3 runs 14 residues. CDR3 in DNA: TGCAGCGTTGAGGAGGTCTTTTTTAACTATGGCTACACCTTC. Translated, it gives CSVEEVFFNYGYTF. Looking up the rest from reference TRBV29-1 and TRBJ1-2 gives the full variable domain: SAVISQKPSRDICQRGTSLTIQCQVDSQVTMMFWYRQQPGQSLTLIATANQGSEATYESGFVIDKFPISRPNLTFSTLTVSNMSPEDSSIYLCSVEEVFFNYGYTFGSGTRLTVV.

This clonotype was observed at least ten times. Here the CDR3 DNA reads TGTGCCAGCAGTGAAGAGGGGAGAGCTTTCTTT. Translated: CASSEEGRAFF. The rearrangement joins TRBV2 to TRBJ1-1; the D gene is possibly TRBD1 (5 bases). This CDR3 region has 11 residues. V was clipped by 1 base and J by 10 bases, with 7 bases between them. The germline CDR1 and CDR2 sequences are SNHLY and FYNNEI.

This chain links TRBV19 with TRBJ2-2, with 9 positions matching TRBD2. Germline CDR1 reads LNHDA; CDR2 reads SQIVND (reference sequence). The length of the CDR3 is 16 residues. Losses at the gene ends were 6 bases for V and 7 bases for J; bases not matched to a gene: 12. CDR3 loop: CASSTGAGGFYGELFF. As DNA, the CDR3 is TGTGCCAGTAGCACGGGCGCGGGGGGGTTCTACGGGGAGCTGTTTTTT. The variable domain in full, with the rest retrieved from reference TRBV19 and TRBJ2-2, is DGGITQSPKYLFRKEGQNVTLSCEQNLNHDAMYWYRQDPGQGLRLIYYSQIVNDFQKGDIAEGYSVSREKKESFPLTVTSAQKNPTAFYLCASSTGAGGFYGELFFGEGSRLTVL.

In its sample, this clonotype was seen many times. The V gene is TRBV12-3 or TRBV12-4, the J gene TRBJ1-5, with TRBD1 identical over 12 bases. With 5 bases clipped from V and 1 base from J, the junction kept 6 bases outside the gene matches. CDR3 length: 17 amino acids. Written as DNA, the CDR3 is TGTGCCAGCAGTACCGGGACAGGGGGCTGGAGCAATCAGCCCCAGCATTTT. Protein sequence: CASSTGTGGWSNQPQHF.

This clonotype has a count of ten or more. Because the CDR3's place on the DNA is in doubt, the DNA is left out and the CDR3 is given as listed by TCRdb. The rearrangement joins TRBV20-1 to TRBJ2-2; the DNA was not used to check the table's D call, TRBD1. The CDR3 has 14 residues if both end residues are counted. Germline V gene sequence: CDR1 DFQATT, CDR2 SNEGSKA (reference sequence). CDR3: CSASDFRGDGELFF.

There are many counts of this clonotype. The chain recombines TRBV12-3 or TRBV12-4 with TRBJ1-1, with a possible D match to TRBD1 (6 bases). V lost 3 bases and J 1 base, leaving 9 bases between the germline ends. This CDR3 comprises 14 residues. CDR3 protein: CASSFRGGNTEAFF. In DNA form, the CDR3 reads TGTGCCAGCAGTTTTCGAGGGGGGAACACTGAAGCTTTCTTT.

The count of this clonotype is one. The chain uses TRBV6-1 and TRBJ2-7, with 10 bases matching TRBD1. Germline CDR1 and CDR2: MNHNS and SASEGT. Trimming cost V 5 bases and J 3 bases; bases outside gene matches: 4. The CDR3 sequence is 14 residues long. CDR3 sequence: CASSRTGGVYEQYF. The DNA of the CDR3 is TGTGCCAGCAGTAGGACAGGGGGGGTCTACGAGCAGTACTTC.

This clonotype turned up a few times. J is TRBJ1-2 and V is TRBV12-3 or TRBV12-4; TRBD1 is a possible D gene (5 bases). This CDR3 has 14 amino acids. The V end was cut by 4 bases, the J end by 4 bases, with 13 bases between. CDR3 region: CASSSTEPFYGYTF. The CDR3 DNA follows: TGTGCCAGCAGTTCGACAGAGCCCTTCTATGGCTACACCTTC.

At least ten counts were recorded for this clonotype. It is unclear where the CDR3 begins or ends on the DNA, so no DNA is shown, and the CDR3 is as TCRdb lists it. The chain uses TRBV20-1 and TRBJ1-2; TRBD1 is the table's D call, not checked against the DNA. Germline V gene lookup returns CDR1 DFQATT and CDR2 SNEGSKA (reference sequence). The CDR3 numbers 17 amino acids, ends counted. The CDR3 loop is CSARDTSVRAGGYGYTF.

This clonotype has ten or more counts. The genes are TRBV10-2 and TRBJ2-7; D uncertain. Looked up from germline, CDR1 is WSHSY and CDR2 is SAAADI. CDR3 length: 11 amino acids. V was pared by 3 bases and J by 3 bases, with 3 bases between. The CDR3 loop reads CASSDGYEQYF. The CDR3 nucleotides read TGCGCCAGCAGTGACGGCTACGAGCAGTACTTC.

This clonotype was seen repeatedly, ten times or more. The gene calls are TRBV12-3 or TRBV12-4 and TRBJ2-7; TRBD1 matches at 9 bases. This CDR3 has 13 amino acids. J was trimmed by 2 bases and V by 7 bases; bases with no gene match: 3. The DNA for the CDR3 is TGTGCCAGCACCCGACAGGGGGCCTACGAGCAGTACTTC. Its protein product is CASTRQGAYEQYF.

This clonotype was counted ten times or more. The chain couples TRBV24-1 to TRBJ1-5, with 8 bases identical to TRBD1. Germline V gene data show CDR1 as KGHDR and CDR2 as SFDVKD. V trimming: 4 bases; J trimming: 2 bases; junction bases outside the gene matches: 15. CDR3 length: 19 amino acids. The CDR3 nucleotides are TGTGCCACCAGTGACCCACCTGGACAGGGAAGAGGAGGCAATCAGCCCCAGCATTTT. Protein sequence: CATSDPPGQGRGGNQPQHF.

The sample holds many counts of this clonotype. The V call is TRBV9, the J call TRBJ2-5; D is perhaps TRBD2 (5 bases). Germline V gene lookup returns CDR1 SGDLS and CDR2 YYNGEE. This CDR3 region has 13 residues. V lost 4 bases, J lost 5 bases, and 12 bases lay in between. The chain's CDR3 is CASSFEEEETQYF. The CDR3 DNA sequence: TGTGCCAGCAGCTTCGAGGAGGAGGAGACCCAGTACTTC. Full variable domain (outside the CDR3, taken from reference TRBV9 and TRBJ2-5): DSGVTQTPKHLITATGQRVTLRCSPRSGDLSVYWYQQSLDQGLQFLIQYYNGEERAKGNILERFSAQQFPDLHSELNLSSLELGDSALYFCASSFEEEETQYFGPGTRLLVL.

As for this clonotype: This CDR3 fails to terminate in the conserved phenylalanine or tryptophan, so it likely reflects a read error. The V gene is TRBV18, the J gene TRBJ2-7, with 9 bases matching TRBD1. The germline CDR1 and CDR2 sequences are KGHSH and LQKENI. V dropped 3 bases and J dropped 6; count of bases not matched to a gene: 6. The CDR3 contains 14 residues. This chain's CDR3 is CASSPLTGGSEQYL. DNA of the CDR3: TGTGCCAGCTCACCGCTAACAGGGGGCTCCGAGCAGTACTTA.

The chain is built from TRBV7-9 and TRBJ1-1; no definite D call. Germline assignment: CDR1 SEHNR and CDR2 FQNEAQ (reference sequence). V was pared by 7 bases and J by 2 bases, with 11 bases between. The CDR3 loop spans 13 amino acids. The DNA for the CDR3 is TGTGCCAGCACCTGGGTCGAAAACACTGAAGCTTTCTTT. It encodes CASTWVENTEAFF.

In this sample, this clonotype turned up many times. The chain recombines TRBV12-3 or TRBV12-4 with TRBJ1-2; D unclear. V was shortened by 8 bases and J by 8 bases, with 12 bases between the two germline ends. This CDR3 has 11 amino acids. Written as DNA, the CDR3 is TGTGCCAGCTCGCCGTACCTGGGCTACACCTTC. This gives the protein CASSPYLGYTF.

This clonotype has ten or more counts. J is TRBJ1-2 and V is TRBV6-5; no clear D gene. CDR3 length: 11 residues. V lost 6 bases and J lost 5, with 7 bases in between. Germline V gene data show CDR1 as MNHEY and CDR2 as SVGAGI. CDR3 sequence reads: CASRQVYGYTF. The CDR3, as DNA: TGTGCCAGCAGGCAGGTATATGGCTACACCTTC.

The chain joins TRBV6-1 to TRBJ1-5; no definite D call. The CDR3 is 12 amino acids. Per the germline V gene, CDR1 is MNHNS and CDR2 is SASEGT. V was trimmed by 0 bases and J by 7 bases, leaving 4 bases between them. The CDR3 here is CASSEAGQPQHF. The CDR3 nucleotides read TGTGCCAGCAGTGAAGCGGGGCAGCCCCAGCATTTT.

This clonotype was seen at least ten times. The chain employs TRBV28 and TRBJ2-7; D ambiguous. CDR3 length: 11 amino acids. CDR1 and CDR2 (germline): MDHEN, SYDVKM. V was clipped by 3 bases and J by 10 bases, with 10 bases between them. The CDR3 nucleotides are TGTGCCAGCAGTTTTGAGGACCGCCAGTACTTC. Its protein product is CASSFEDRQYF.